The 19 T cell receptor beta chains presented below share a single source sample, sequenced in a study of blood T cell repertoires in COVID-19. Sequenced by immunoSEQ multiplex PCR; TCRdb stores in-frame clones only, minus some. In the table there are 250,000 to 350,000 clones, approximately 84% of which are singletons. The sequenced sample was peripheral blood. Source of these receptors: a human donor with COVID-19, enrolled during active disease. The donor label of this sample is uncertain.

This chain links TRBV7-3 with TRBJ1-1, with 7 positions matching TRBD1. The CDR3 loop spans 14 amino acids. J was trimmed by 0 bases and V by 3 bases; bases with no gene match: 1. Germline CDR1 reads SGHTA; CDR2 reads FQGTGA. The CDR3 DNA sequence: TGTGCCAGCAGCTTGACAGGGCTGAACACTGAAGCTTTCTTT. Protein sequence: CASSLTGLNTEAFF.

J is TRBJ1-5 and V is TRBV19; tentative D call: TRBD1 (5 bases). V was shortened by 8 bases and J by 5 bases, with 16 bases between the two germline ends. Germline loops: CDR1 LNHDA, CDR2 SQIVND (reference sequence). The CDR3 length is 14 residues. CDR3 nucleotides: TGTGCCAGTGGGGACCGGGGGGTTTATCAGCCCCAGCATTTT. Amino acids: CASGDRGVYQPQHF. Full variable domain (rest looked up from reference TRBV19 and TRBJ1-5): DGGITQSPKYLFRKEGQNVTLSCEQNLNHDAMYWYRQDPGQGLRLIYYSQIVNDFQKGDIAEGYSVSREKKESFPLTVTSAQKNPTAFYLCASGDRGVYQPQHFGDGTRLSIL.

As for this clone: Other DNA sequences in this specimen translate into the identical CDR3. This rearrangement joins TRBV27 to TRBJ1-4, with D uncertain. There are 13 residues in the CDR3. Germline lookup yields CDR1 MNHEY and CDR2 SMNVEV (reference sequence). V gave up 6 bases and J gave up 8 bases, with 13 bases separating them. CDR3 amino acids: CASSPPGDEKLFF. The CDR3 DNA follows: TGTGCCAGCAGCCCCCCGGGAGACGAAAAACTGTTTTTT.

In the case of this clone: Other DNA sequences in this specimen translate into the identical CDR3. V usage is TRBV5-1 and J usage is TRBJ2-5; 14 bases are shared with TRBD2. CDR1 and CDR2 (germline): SGHRS, YFSETQ. This CDR3 has 17 residues. Germline trimming cut 0 bases from V and 5 bases from J; bases unmatched to any gene: 6. The CDR3 sequence is CASSLVTSGRAGETQYF. CDR3 DNA: TGCGCCAGCAGCTTGGTGACTAGCGGGAGGGCCGGTGAGACCCAGTACTTC.

V usage is TRBV5-6 and J usage is TRBJ1-1; D possibly corresponds to TRBD1 (5 bases). The V end lost 0 bases, the J end lost 1 base, and 10 bases lay between the germline ends. Germline CDR1 SGHDT, CDR2 YYEEEE. The CDR3 is 15 residues long. CDR3 residues: CASSLVGVRNTEAFF. In nucleotides, the CDR3 is TGTGCCAGCAGCTTGGTAGGGGTGAGGAACACTGAAGCTTTCTTT.

CDR3 nucleotide sequence: TGTGCCAGCTCACCACGATCAGTCTCAGAGAACACTGAAGCTTTCTTT. Amino acids: CASSPRSVSENTEAFF. The chain joins TRBV18 to TRBJ1-1; D not resolved. Germline-derived CDR1 and CDR2 are KGHSH and LQKENI. The CDR3 totals 16 residues. V was clipped by 1 base and J by 1 base, with 13 bases between them. The entire variable domain, with the rest obtained from reference TRBV18 and TRBJ1-1, is as follows: NAGVMQNPRHLVRRRGQEARLRCSPMKGHSHVYWYRQLPEEGLKFMVYLQKENIIDESGMPKERFSAEFPKEGPSILRIQQVVRGDSAAYFCASSPRSVSENTEAFFGQGTRLTVV.

The genes are TRBV19 and TRBJ1-5; no clear D. The CDR3 runs to 13 residues. CDR1 is LNHDA and CDR2 is SQIVND in the germline V gene (reference sequence). V lost 3 bases, J lost 4 bases, and 7 bases lay in between. The DNA of the CDR3 is TGTGCCAGTAGTATGCAGGTTAATCAGCCCCAGCATTTT. It translates to CASSMQVNQPQHF.

The chain is built from TRBV21-1 and TRBJ2-7; the D segment call TRBD2 is taken from the table without a DNA check. TRBV21-1 is a pseudogene segment. The CDR3 covers 14 residues. The chain's CDR3 is CPKAGRPYSYEQYF. The CDR3, as DNA: TGCCCTAAAGCGGGAAGACCCTACTCCTACGAGCAGTACTTC.

This clone was seen once. The rearrangement uses TRBV9 and TRBJ1-1; D is possibly TRBD1 (6 bases). Germline lookup yields CDR1 SGDLS and CDR2 YYNGEE. CDR3 length equals 14 residues. Trimming shortened V by 6 bases and J by 4 bases, and 16 bases separated the two germline ends. This chain's CDR3 is CASNLQGRGTEAFF. The DNA for the CDR3 is TGTGCCAGCAACCTACAGGGAAGGGGCACTGAAGCTTTCTTT.

This clone was seen just once. The CDR3 here is CASSEGTANGELFF. As DNA, the CDR3 is TGTGCCAGCAGCGAGGGGACAGCAAACGGGGAGCTGTTTTTT. The rearrangement uses TRBV9 and TRBJ2-2; 7 positions match TRBD1. V dropped 3 bases and J dropped 7; count of bases not matched to a gene: 6. The CDR3 contains 14 residues. From germline, CDR1 is SGDLS and CDR2 YYNGEE. The whole variable domain, remainder taken from reference TRBV9 and TRBJ2-2, is DSGVTQTPKHLITATGQRVTLRCSPRSGDLSVYWYQQSLDQGLQFLIQYYNGEERAKGNILERFSAQQFPDLHSELNLSSLELGDSALYFCASSEGTANGELFFGEGSRLTVL.

This clone was found once. CDR3 nucleotide sequence: TGCGCCGGGGACAGGGGGAACGAGCAGTACTTC. It translates to CAGDRGNEQYF. This sequence joins TRBV10-1 and TRBJ2-7; 11 bases align to TRBD1. CDR3 size: 11 residues. The germline V gene has CDR1 WNHNN and CDR2 SYGVQD (reference sequence). V was pared by 11 bases and J by 5 bases, with 2 bases of the junction left unmatched.

The chain uses TRBV7-9 and TRBJ2-2; 9 nucleotides match TRBD1. The CDR3 is 15 residues long. V shed 6 bases, J shed 5 bases, and the junction held 7 bases outside the gene matches. The germline V gene encodes CDR1 SEHNR and CDR2 FQNEAQ (reference sequence). CDR3 residues: CASRAGTGSTGELFF. In DNA, the CDR3 is TGTGCCAGCAGGGCCGGGACAGGGTCAACCGGGGAGCTGTTTTTT. The complete variable domain, with remaining parts taken from reference TRBV7-9 and TRBJ2-2, reads DTGVSQNPRHKITKRGQNVTFRCDPISEHNRLYWYRQTLGQGPEFLTYFQNEAQLEKSRLLSDRFSAERPKGSFSTLEIQRTEQGDSAMYLCASRAGTGSTGELFFGEGSRLTVL.

The V gene is TRBV5-1, the J gene TRBJ1-2, with a tentative D call TRBD1 (5 bases). Trimming stripped 5 bases from V and 2 bases from J, with 16 bases between. Germline V gives CDR1 SGHRS, CDR2 YFSETQ. The CDR3 covers 15 residues. CDR3 protein: CASRTALGANYGYTF. CDR3 sequence (DNA): TGCGCCAGCAGGACCGCATTAGGGGCGAACTATGGCTACACCTTC.

This clone was observed once. The CDR3 bases are TGTGCCAGCAGTTTGACGGCAGGTAGCAATCAGCCCCAGCATTTT. This sequence encodes CASSLTAGSNQPQHF. V is TRBV28 and J is TRBJ1-5; D is undetermined. CDR3 length: 15 residues. CDR1 and CDR2 (germline): MDHEN, SYDVKM. Deletions cut 3 bases from V and 0 bases from J, with 9 bases between.

The chain uses TRBV5-5 and TRBJ2-7, with TRBD2 as a possible D gene (5 bases). The CDR3 is 14 amino acids. The germline V and J ends were trimmed by 7 bases and 3 bases, with 17 bases remaining between them. From germline, CDR1 is SGHKS and CDR2 YYEKEE (reference sequence). The CDR3: CASHPREDNYEQYF. The CDR3 DNA sequence: TGTGCCAGCCACCCCCGGGAAGATAACTACGAGCAGTACTTC.

This clone turned up a few times. The chain couples TRBV29-1 to TRBJ1-1; D uncertain. The V and J ends lost 6 bases and 2 bases respectively, with 16 bases between them. This CDR3 comprises 14 residues. Germline V gene lookup returns CDR1 SQVTM and CDR2 ANQGSEA. The CDR3 here is CSVSFSRINTEAFF. Here the CDR3 DNA reads TGCAGCGTCTCTTTCAGCAGGATTAACACTGAAGCTTTCTTT.

The chain combines TRBV11-2 with TRBJ1-4, with 7 bases that match TRBD1. The germline CDR1 and CDR2 sequences are SGHAT and FQNNGV. The V and J ends lost 5 bases and 8 bases, in that order; junction bases with no gene match: 5. The CDR3 runs 13 residues. This CDR3 is CASSPNRGEKLFF. CDR3 nucleotides: TGTGCCAGCAGCCCGAACAGGGGAGAAAAACTGTTTTTT.

The V call is TRBV7-8, the J call TRBJ2-2; the match to TRBD1 covers 10 bases. In germline, CDR1 is SGHVS, CDR2 FQNEAQ. There are 16 residues in the CDR3. Trimming at V came to 2 bases and at J to 4 bases, leaving 4 bases not matched to a gene. CDR3 DNA sequence: TGTGCCAGCAGCTTATGGGGACAGGGGCTCACCGGGGAGCTGTTTTTT. It encodes CASSLWGQGLTGELFF.

V and J are TRBV5-5 and TRBJ1-1; D might be TRBD1 (5 bases). Germline CDR1 reads SGHKS; CDR2 reads YYEKEE (reference sequence). V gave up 2 bases and J gave up 3 bases, with 11 bases separating them. The CDR3 contains 14 residues. Written as DNA, the CDR3 is TGTGCCAGCAGCTTAACAGGTACAGACACTGAAGCTTTCTTT. Encoded protein: CASSLTGTDTEAFF.